This T cell receptor (beta chain) was profiled in a study of shared clonotypes between healthy human individuals. General study results and limits: Clonotypes not shared had lower generation probabilities than those common to all four donors.

The CDR3 extends over 12 amino acids. Trimming at V came to 3 bases and at J to 15 bases, leaving 7 bases not matched to a gene. Per the germline V gene, CDR1 is SNHLY and CDR2 is FYNNEI. To note about this clone: Antigen specificity is unknown.

The data were produced by immunoSEQ multiplex PCR, yet TCRdb's version contains in-frame clones alone and is incomplete. The table shows over 850,000 clones, with approximately 78% occurring only once. Sequenced input: memory CD4+ T cells from PBMCs. Subset defined: CD45RA-negative fraction. The receptor was isolated from a man aged 18 to 29 in good health. Some clones in this sample may be carry-over from other donors' samples. The chain is built from TRBV2 and TRBJ2-1, with 8 nucleotides matching TRBD2. The CDR3 DNA reads as TGTGCCAGCAGTGATTTAGCGGGATTCTTGTTCTTC. It encodes CASSDLAGFLFF.